Presented here are 16 T cell receptor beta chains from one specimen sequenced in a study of blood T cell repertoires in COVID-19. Sequencing used immunoSEQ multiplex PCR; TCRdb keeps in-frame clones, though not all of them. The sample has over 200,000 clones, around nine tenths seen once. The sequenced sample was PBMCs or T cells enriched from blood (not recorded which). Receptors originate from a young woman with acute COVID-19.

The rearrangement joins TRBV7-8 to TRBJ2-2, with D perhaps matching TRBD2 (6 bases). V was pared by 3 bases and J by 0 bases, with 14 bases between. Germline CDR1 is SGHVS and CDR2 is FQNEAQ. This CDR3 is built from 17 residues. The CDR3 sequence: CASSFPGGSANTGELFF. The CDR3 coding sequence is TGTGCCAGCAGCTTCCCTGGGGGGTCCGCGAACACCGGGGAGCTGTTTTTT.

This chain links TRBV7-9 with TRBJ2-1, with 8 bases that match TRBD2. Germline assignment: CDR1 SEHNR and CDR2 FQNEAQ (reference sequence). The length of the CDR3 is 16 residues. The V gene end was trimmed by 1 base and the J gene end by 10 bases; junction bases not matched to a gene: 12. The CDR3 is CASSLEGQAGAGEQFF. DNA of the CDR3: TGTGCCAGCAGCTTAGAAGGTCAAGCGGGGGCAGGAGAGCAGTTCTTC.

This chain uses TRBV7-9 with TRBJ1-6, with 7 nucleotides matching TRBD1. The CDR3 is made up of 14 amino acids. The germline CDR1 and CDR2 sequences are SEHNR and FQNEAQ (reference sequence). V lost 6 bases to trimming and J lost 7 bases; unmatched junction nucleotides: 6. The CDR3 loop is CASRFTGVNSPLHF. CDR3 DNA sequence: TGTGCCAGCAGATTCACAGGGGTCAATTCACCCCTCCACTTT.

This clone occurred once. In DNA form, the CDR3 reads TGTGCCAGTAGTCCGGGACAGGGCGACGGCTACACCTTC. Protein sequence: CASSPGQGDGYTF. The rearrangement links TRBV19 to TRBJ1-2, with 9 bases matching TRBD1. With 5 bases clipped from V and 8 bases from J, the junction kept 6 bases outside the gene matches. The CDR3 is 13 amino acids. Germline CDR1 LNHDA, CDR2 SQIVND (reference sequence).

This clone has just a few counts. The chain combines TRBV15 with TRBJ2-1, with 8 bases aligning to TRBD2. CDR3 size: 11 residues. With V trimmed by 6 bases and J by 12 bases, 4 bases remained unmatched. The germline CDR1 and CDR2 sequences are LNHNV and YYDKDF (reference sequence). CDR3 DNA sequence: TGTGCCACCAGTAACGGACTAGCGCAGTTCTTC. Its protein is CATSNGLAQFF.

This clone was observed a single time. V usage is TRBV5-1 and J usage is TRBJ1-1; a weak D match, TRBD1 (5 bases). Trimming took off 2 bases at V and 6 bases at J, with 14 bases between the two ends. The CDR3 has 14 amino acids. The germline CDR1 and CDR2 sequences are SGHRS and YFSETQ. The CDR3 coding sequence is TGCGCCAGCAGCTTAGCAGGGAGGGTTGCTGAAGCTTTCTTT. This sequence encodes CASSLAGRVAEAFF.

The V and J genes are TRBV6-5 and TRBJ1-4; the D gene is possibly TRBD1 (5 bases). Per germline, CDR1 MNHEY and CDR2 SVGAGI. Trimming left V 8 bases short and J 13 bases short, with 20 bases between. The CDR3 spans 13 residues. The DNA of the CDR3 is TGTGCCAGCGCTATCCGGGTTGAAGGGGTACTGTTTTTT. Translating gives CASAIRVEGVLFF.

Written as DNA, the CDR3 is TGCGCCAGCACCGACAGGGGCCCCTATAATTCACCCCTCCACTTT. It codes for CASTDRGPYNSPLHF. V gene TRBV10-2 combines with J gene TRBJ1-6; 8 bases align to TRBD1. Germline V gene data show CDR1 as WSHSY and CDR2 as SAAADI. This CDR3 is built from 15 residues. Trimming cost V 7 bases and J 2 bases; bases outside gene matches: 4.

The chain recombines TRBV28 with TRBJ2-5; 11 nucleotides agree with TRBD2. This CDR3 region has 16 residues. The V and J ends lost 4 bases and 2 bases, in that order; junction bases with no gene match: 6. Germline loops: CDR1 MDHEN, CDR2 SYDVKM. DNA for the CDR3: TGTGCCAGCAGTTCATTGACTAGCGGGGAGCAAGAGACCCAGTACTTC. Protein product: CASSSLTSGEQETQYF. The full variable domain, completed using reference TRBV28 and TRBJ2-5, is DVKVTQSSRYLVKRTGEKVFLECVQDMDHENMFWYRQDPGLGLRLIYFSYDVKMKEKGDIPEGYSVSREKKERFSLILESASTNQTSMYLCASSSLTSGEQETQYFGPGTRLLVL.

This chain uses TRBV30 with TRBJ2-3; 7 nucleotides match TRBD2. Germline CDR1 and CDR2: GTSNPN and SVGIG (reference sequence). The V and J ends lost 4 bases and 4 bases, in that order; junction bases with no gene match: 5. The CDR3 loop spans 13 amino acids. This chain's CDR3 is CAWTEGRADTQYF. As DNA, the CDR3 is TGTGCCTGGACGGAGGGGAGGGCAGATACGCAGTATTTT.

V and J are TRBV5-5 and TRBJ2-1; D may be TRBD2 (5 bases). V was shortened by 3 bases and J by 3 bases, with 13 bases between the two germline ends. Germline V gene data show CDR1 as SGHKS and CDR2 as YYEKEE (reference sequence). There are 15 residues in the CDR3. As DNA, the CDR3 is TGTGCCAGCAGCTCACGGACTCTCCTCTACAATGAGCAGTTCTTC. The encoded protein is CASSSRTLLYNEQFF.

Turning to this clone: A junction end diverges from the germline sequence, so it may reflect a read error. The chain uses TRBV2 and TRBJ1-2; TRBD1 matches 9 bases. In germline, CDR1 is SNHLY, CDR2 FYNNEI. CDR3 length equals 17 residues. The CDR3: CASRVDRGAGTNYGYIF. In nucleotides, the CDR3 is TGTGCCAGCAGGGTGGACAGGGGTGCGGGAACTAACTATGGCTACATCTTC.

The rearrangement uses TRBV27 and TRBJ1-2; D perhaps matches TRBD1 (6 bases). This CDR3 region has 15 residues. Trimming pared 5 bases from V and 6 bases from J, leaving 19 bases between. Germline V gene lookup returns CDR1 MNHEY and CDR2 SMNVEV (reference sequence). CDR3 residues: CASSKFTQGAHGYTF. Written as DNA, the CDR3 is TGTGCCAGCAGTAAATTCACACAGGGTGCTCATGGCTACACCTTC.

The CDR3 DNA reads as TGTGCCAGCAGCTTAGCGGGGGGAGGGAATGAGCAGTTCTTC. Its translation: CASSLAGGGNEQFF. The chain carries TRBV7-9 and TRBJ2-1; 7 bases are a match to TRBD2. V shed 0 bases and J 7 bases; nucleotides not matched to a gene: 3. The CDR3 extends over 14 amino acids. Germline V lookup: CDR1 SEHNR, CDR2 FQNEAQ (reference sequence).

The V gene is TRBV7-9, the J gene TRBJ2-7, with 10 nucleotides matching TRBD2. CDR1 and CDR2 (germline): SEHNR, FQNEAQ (reference sequence). CDR3 length: 16 residues. V dropped 5 bases and J dropped 3; count of bases not matched to a gene: 10. The CDR3, as DNA: TGTGCCAGCAGCGAGGCGAGGACTAGCGGATTCTACGAGCAGTACTTC. It translates to CASSEARTSGFYEQYF.

The rearrangement uses TRBV4-1 and TRBJ2-4; no reliable D call. V was trimmed by 1 base and J by 7 bases, leaving 23 bases between them. The CDR3 has 18 residues. CDR1 and CDR2 from the germline V gene are MGHRA and YSYEKL. This CDR3 reads CASSQVYSPTFSTNIQYF. Written as DNA, the CDR3 is TGCGCCAGCAGCCAAGTTTACAGCCCGACATTCAGTACCAACATTCAGTACTTC.